This T cell receptor (beta chain) was found in a study of blood T cell repertoires in COVID-19. In regard to this clone: Different DNA sequences within this sample yield the same CDR3.

Trimming took off 0 bases at V and 4 bases at J, with 11 bases between the two ends. Germline loops: CDR1 SGHRS, CDR2 YFSETQ. This CDR3 has 15 amino acids. Generated by immunoSEQ multiplex PCR, the TCRdb table keeps only in-frame clones and is missing some. Among 50,000 to 60,000 clones listed, 85% were seen once. The J gene is TRBJ1-3, the V gene TRBV5-1, with D maybe TRBD1 (6 bases). The sequenced material came from peripheral blood. The clonotype was recovered from a human donor in a cohort sampled during active COVID-19. The CDR3 DNA reads TGCGCCAGCAGCTTGGCGGGACAAGCCGGAAACACCATATATTTT. Protein: CASSLAGQAGNTIYF. The full variable domain, with the rest looked up from reference TRBV5-1 and TRBJ1-3, is KAGVTQTPRYLIKTRGQQVTLSCSPISGHRSVSWYQQTPGQGLQFLFEYFSETQRNKGNFPGRFSGRQFSNSRSEMNVSTLELGDSALYLCASSLAGQAGNTIYFGEGSWLTVV.